This TCR beta chain was profiled in a study of T cell changes during pregnancy in multiple sclerosis. Germline V gene data show CDR1 as MGHRA and CDR2 as YSYEKL. The V and J ends lost 3 bases and 10 bases, in that order; junction bases with no gene match: 12. This CDR3 region has 15 residues. This table comes from immunoSEQ multiplex PCR, and its TCRdb copy is limited to in-frame clones, with some not included. The table records roughly 60,000 clones, just under 95% of them present only once. V and J are TRBV4-1 and TRBJ1-1; TRBD1 matches at 9 bases. The sequenced sample was peripheral blood, obtained in the second trimester of pregnancy. This TCR came from a female donor with multiple sclerosis, enrolled in a pregnancy study. The chain's CDR3 is CASSQGWGDRVSAFF. The CDR3 DNA reads as TGCGCCAGCAGCCAGGGGTGGGGGGACAGGGTATCAGCTTTCTTT.